This TCR beta chain was observed in a study of cytomegalovirus exposure and HLA in healthy donors. Whole-study findings and limits: TRBV6-2, TRBV6-3 and some other V segments were unresolvable in 87-base-pair reads.

In the PCR, 60 Vbeta and 13 Jbeta primers were used. TCRdb keeps only in-frame clones here, not all; method: immunoSEQ multiplex PCR. The sample includes more than 100,000 clones, around 80% of them seen just once. V was shortened by 5 bases and J by 6 bases, with 20 bases between the two germline ends. The length of the CDR3 is 15 residues. Germline V gene sequence: CDR1 SNHLY, CDR2 FYNNEI. Samples came from healthy bone marrow donors. About this clone: The target antigen is unknown.

The V call is TRBV2, the J call TRBJ2-7, with D unresolved. The receptor was isolated from a woman in her late teens or twenties in good health and CMV-seronegative. Specimen: PBMCs. The DNA for the CDR3 is TGTGCCAGCAGTCTTGATCCGGGTCTCGGTGGCGAGCAGTACTTC. This encodes CASSLDPGLGGEQYF.